A single sample gave rise to the 27 T cell receptor beta chains below, sequenced in a study of radiation and T cells in renal cell carcinoma. Profiling relied on immunoSEQ multiplex PCR, and the TCRdb table lists in-frame clones only, not all of them. Among about 77,000 clones listed, 75% to 90% were seen once. Described time point: blood 4 weeks post-SBRT, at nephrectomy. The sample's treatment: 15 Gy SBRT to primary tumor, nephrectomy 4 weeks later. The sample consisted of blood, taken from a patient whose treatment included radiotherapy and nephrectomy. The receptor source for this set is a woman aged 55-69 years with renal cell carcinoma.

The rearrangement joins TRBV19 to TRBJ2-1; TRBD1 aligns across 10 bases. The CDR3 runs 15 residues. In germline, CDR1 is LNHDA, CDR2 SQIVND (reference sequence). J was trimmed by 4 bases and V by 3 bases; bases with no gene match: 3. CDR3 region: CASSIGTGVYNEQFF. CDR3 nucleotides: TGTGCCAGTAGTATTGGGACAGGGGTATACAATGAGCAGTTCTTC.

This sequence joins TRBV29-1 and TRBJ1-2; tentatively, D is TRBD1 (5 bases). This CDR3 contains 12 residues. The germline gives CDR1 SQVTM, CDR2 ANQGSEA. The CDR3 DNA follows: TGCAGGGCAGGGACGCCACACTATGGCTACACCTTC. Protein: CRAGTPHYGYTF.

V is TRBV27 and J is TRBJ1-2, with no clear D. The CDR3 is made up of 13 amino acids. V lost 8 bases to trimming and J lost 2 bases, with 12 bases between them. In germline, CDR1 is MNHEY, CDR2 SMNVEV (reference sequence). CDR3 region: CASRRTVNYGYTF. DNA for the CDR3: TGTGCCAGCCGTCGCACAGTCAACTATGGCTACACCTTC.

CDR3 in DNA: TGTGCCAGCAGCTTAACAGTCGGACAGGGTGTAGATACGCAGTATTTT. Translation gives CASSLTVGQGVDTQYF. The chain combines TRBV7-3 with TRBJ2-3; TRBD1 aligns across 8 bases. Germline CDR1 reads SGHTA; CDR2 reads FQGTGA. This CDR3 comprises 16 residues. The J segment lost 5 bases and the V segment lost 0 bases, leaving 7 bases of the junction unmatched.

The genes are TRBV7-9 and TRBJ2-2; D is unclear. The CDR3 spans 14 residues. The V end was cut by 0 bases, the J end by 6 bases, with 8 bases between. Germline V CDR1 and CDR2: SEHNR, FQNEAQ (reference sequence). The CDR3 here is CASSLAGFAGELFF. Here the CDR3 DNA reads TGTGCCAGCAGCTTAGCGGGGTTTGCCGGGGAGCTGTTTTTT.

J is TRBJ1-3 and V is TRBV9; D not resolved. The V end lost 0 bases, the J end lost 0 bases, and 10 bases lay between the germline ends. Germline V CDR1 and CDR2: SGDLS, YYNGEE. The CDR3 runs 16 residues. The chain's CDR3 is CASSVAGGYSGNTIYF. The CDR3 DNA reads TGTGCCAGCAGCGTAGCAGGAGGGTACTCTGGAAACACCATATATTTT.

The chain employs TRBV7-2 and TRBJ1-5, with 9 positions matching TRBD1. The germline gives CDR1 SGHTA, CDR2 FQGNSA. With 5 bases clipped from V and 7 bases from J, the junction kept 9 bases outside the gene matches. The length of the CDR3 is 15 residues. The CDR3 loop reads CASSAGQGREQPQHF. The CDR3 region has the DNA TGTGCCAGCAGCGCCGGACAGGGGAGGGAGCAGCCCCAGCATTTT. The whole variable domain, filled in from reference TRBV7-2 and TRBJ1-5, reads GAGVSQSPSNKVTEKGKDVELRCDPISGHTALYWYRQSLGQGLEFLIYFQGNSAPDKSGLPSDRFSAERTGGSVSTLTIQRTQQEDSAVYLCASSAGQGREQPQHFGDGTRLSIL.

The CDR3 loop is CASSSQTGSGQPQHF. DNA for the CDR3: TGTGCCAGCAGCTCACAGACAGGGTCAGGTCAGCCCCAGCATTTT. This sequence joins TRBV7-2 and TRBJ1-5, with 7 bases identical to TRBD1. This CDR3 spans 15 amino acids. The germline CDR1 and CDR2 sequences are SGHTA and FQGNSA. Germline trimming cut 4 bases from V and 6 bases from J; bases unmatched to any gene: 9. The variable domain in full, completed from reference TRBV7-2 and TRBJ1-5, reads GAGVSQSPSNKVTEKGKDVELRCDPISGHTALYWYRQSLGQGLEFLIYFQGNSAPDKSGLPSDRFSAERTGGSVSTLTIQRTQQEDSAVYLCASSSQTGSGQPQHFGDGTRLSIL.

The rearrangement links TRBV18 to TRBJ1-1; no definite D call. CDR1 and CDR2 from the germline V gene are KGHSH and LQKENI. V dropped 3 bases and J dropped 5 bases, with 16 bases sitting between them. The CDR3 runs to 15 residues. CDR3 protein: CASSPAGPLRTEAFF. The CDR3 DNA reads as TGTGCCAGCTCACCGGCTGGGCCTTTACGTACTGAAGCTTTCTTT.

This clone showed up just once. The genes are TRBV2 and TRBJ1-1, with D perhaps TRBD1 (6 bases). Germline-derived CDR1 and CDR2 are SNHLY and FYNNEI. Trimming pared 6 bases from V and 4 bases from J, leaving 12 bases between. The CDR3 consists of 13 residues. CDR3: CASRQGWGTEAFF. The CDR3 DNA is TGTGCCAGCAGACAGGGATGGGGCACTGAAGCTTTCTTT.

This clone was seen just once. The V and J genes are TRBV4-2 and TRBJ1-5; D remains ambiguous. Germline V gene data show CDR1 as LGHNA and CDR2 as YNFKEQ. V lost 4 bases and J 4 bases, leaving 8 bases between the germline ends. This CDR3 region has 13 residues. Here the CDR3 reads CASSRTENQPQHF. CDR3 nucleotide sequence: TGTGCCAGCAGCCGGACTGAGAATCAGCCCCAGCATTTT.

The rearrangement uses TRBV5-6 and TRBJ1-3; D unclear. The V end was cut by 2 bases, the J end by 0 bases, with 9 bases between. CDR1 and CDR2 from the germline V gene are SGHDT and YYEEEE. The CDR3 spans 15 residues. CDR3 nucleotide sequence: TGTGCCAGCAGCTTAGGGCACAGCTCTGGAAACACCATATATTTT. This translates into CASSLGHSSGNTIYF.

CDR3 protein: CASSLLWELHYEQYF. CDR3 nucleotides: TGTGCCAGCAGCTTGCTCTGGGAACTTCACTACGAGCAGTACTTC. The chain has TRBV5-5 and TRBJ2-7, with no clear D. Germline V CDR1 and CDR2: SGHKS, YYEKEE (reference sequence). Deletions cut 1 base from V and 3 bases from J, with 14 bases between. This CDR3 contains 15 residues.

The J gene is TRBJ1-2, the V gene TRBV2; tentative D call: TRBD1 (5 bases). The V and J ends lost 8 bases and 7 bases respectively, with 26 bases between them. The CDR3 spans 16 residues. Germline CDR1 and CDR2: SNHLY and FYNNEI. The CDR3 DNA is TGTGCCAGCGGGGGTAGGGACGGGCCTGGATACGGTGGCTACACCTTC. Translated: CASGGRDGPGYGGYTF.

This clone was recorded only once. The genes are TRBV6-1 and TRBJ2-5; TRBD1 aligns across 7 bases. Germline-derived CDR1 and CDR2 are MNHNS and SASEGT. The CDR3 runs to 15 residues. Germline trimming cut 5 bases from V and 5 bases from J; bases unmatched to any gene: 11. The CDR3 DNA reads as TGTGCCAGCAGTTTGACCAGGGGGTTGGGGGAGACCCAGTACTTC. Its translation is CASSLTRGLGETQYF.

V and J are TRBV28 and TRBJ1-2; maybe TRBD1 (5 bases). V gave up 8 bases and J gave up 8 bases, with 15 bases separating them. CDR1 is MDHEN, CDR2 SYDVKM, per germline. The CDR3 runs to 12 residues. The CDR3 loop reads CASADSPVGYTF. The DNA of the CDR3 is TGTGCCAGCGCTGACAGCCCCGTGGGCTACACCTTC.

The rearrangement joins TRBV6-5 to TRBJ1-1, with D uncertain. The CDR3 sequence is 15 residues long. Between the trimmed V and J ends, which lost 2 bases and 5 bases, there was a span of 15 bases. In germline, CDR1 is MNHEY, CDR2 SVGAGI. CDR3 nucleotides: TGTGCCAGCAGTTACACCTCGCAAACGAGGACTGAAGCTTTCTTT. Translating it yields CASSYTSQTRTEAFF.

V is TRBV5-8 and J is TRBJ1-5; D gene ambiguous. V lost 3 bases and J lost 4, with 8 bases in between. CDR1 is SGHTS, CDR2 YDEGEE, per germline. The CDR3 covers 13 residues. The CDR3 sequence is CASSSDLNQPQHF. CDR3 DNA sequence: TGTGCCAGCAGCTCCGATCTAAATCAGCCCCAGCATTTT.

This clone was seen repeatedly, ten times or more. The same CDR3 arises from other DNA sequences in this sample as well. Here the CDR3 reads CASSGGEAFF. In DNA form, the CDR3 reads TGTGCCAGTAGTGGCGGTGAAGCTTTCTTT. The chain links TRBV19 to TRBJ1-1; D gene uncertain. Looked up from germline, CDR1 is LNHDA and CDR2 is SQIVND (reference sequence). V shed 5 bases and J shed 7 bases, with 5 bases lying between them. CDR3 length: 10 residues. Supplemented by reference TRBV19 and TRBJ1-1, the full variable domain reads DGGITQSPKYLFRKEGQNVTLSCEQNLNHDAMYWYRQDPGQGLRLIYYSQIVNDFQKGDIAEGYSVSREKKESFPLTVTSAQKNPTAFYLCASSGGEAFFGQGTRLTVV.

The rearrangement uses TRBV19 and TRBJ2-3, with 14 bases aligning to TRBD2. The trim removed 5 bases at V and 4 bases at J, leaving 5 bases unmatched. The CDR3 covers 16 residues. Germline-derived CDR1 and CDR2 are LNHDA and SQIVND (reference sequence). The CDR3 DNA reads as TGTGCCAGTAGTCCTAGACTAGCGGGGGGGTCAGATACGCAGTATTTT. This sequence encodes CASSPRLAGGSDTQYF.

This chain links TRBV28 with TRBJ1-5; tentative D call: TRBD1 (5 bases). V lost 3 bases to trimming and J lost 6 bases, with 9 bases between them. From germline, CDR1 is MDHEN and CDR2 SYDVKM. This CDR3 region has 13 residues. The CDR3 DNA reads as TGTGCCAGCAGTTTTGGGGCGGTTCAGCCCCAGCATTTT. Protein sequence: CASSFGAVQPQHF.

The J gene is TRBJ2-5, the V gene TRBV19; 7 bases match TRBD1. Germline V CDR1 and CDR2: LNHDA, SQIVND (reference sequence). V gave up 3 bases and J gave up 1 base; unmatched junction bases: 8. The CDR3 totals 16 residues. The chain's CDR3 is CASSIEVGQFQETQYF. The CDR3 DNA is TGTGCCAGTAGTATTGAAGTGGGACAGTTCCAAGAGACCCAGTACTTC.

This clone was found once. J is TRBJ1-5 and V is TRBV19; TRBD1 is a possible D gene (6 bases). The CDR3 spans 15 residues. V was trimmed by 6 bases and J by 0 bases, leaving 12 bases between them. The germline CDR1 and CDR2 sequences are LNHDA and SQIVND (reference sequence). The CDR3: CASSATGHSNQPQHF. Written as DNA, the CDR3 is TGTGCCAGTAGCGCGACAGGACATAGCAATCAGCCCCAGCATTTT.

The chain recombines TRBV6-5 with TRBJ2-7; TRBD1 aligns across 12 bases. From germline, CDR1 is MNHEY and CDR2 SVGAGI. This CDR3 spans 15 amino acids. V lost 5 bases, J lost 2 bases, and 4 bases stayed unmatched. CDR3 DNA: TGTGCCAGCAGTCGGGACAGGGGGCGGGCCTACGAGCAGTACTTC. Amino acids: CASSRDRGRAYEQYF.

The chain is built from TRBV2 and TRBJ1-2; TRBD1 might be the D (5 bases). The CDR3 is made up of 17 amino acids. Trimming took 2 bases from V and 4 from J, leaving 20 bases between them. Per the germline V gene, CDR1 is SNHLY and CDR2 is FYNNEI. The CDR3 bases are TGTGCCAGCAGTGAAATCAGGGCGATCGGGGCCGTCTATGGCTACACCTTC. Translated, it gives CASSEIRAIGAVYGYTF. The full variable domain, in which reference TRBV2 and TRBJ1-2 provide the parts outside the CDR3, is EPEVTQTPSHQVTQMGQEVILRCVPISNHLYFYWYRQILGQKVEFLVSFYNNEISEKSEIFDDQFSVERPDGSNFTLKIRSTKLEDSAMYFCASSEIRAIGAVYGYTFGSGTRLTVV.

The J gene is TRBJ2-5, the V gene TRBV5-1, with TRBD1 matching 7 bases. The CDR3 is 13 residues long. V shed 5 bases, J shed 5 bases, and the junction held 6 bases outside the gene matches. Germline values: CDR1 SGHRS, CDR2 YFSETQ. The CDR3, as DNA: TGCGCCAGCAGAAGAGGGGGCGATGAGACCCAGTACTTC. Translation: CASRRGGDETQYF.

The chain has TRBV19 and TRBJ2-5; D may be TRBD2 (5 bases). Between the trimmed V and J ends, which lost 11 bases and 4 bases, there was a span of 8 bases. Germline CDR1 is LNHDA and CDR2 is SQIVND (reference sequence). CDR3 length: 10 residues. CDR3 coding DNA: TGTGCCGTCGGGGTAGAGACCCAGTACTTC. This encodes CAVGVETQYF. Full variable domain (outside the CDR3, taken from reference TRBV19 and TRBJ2-5): DGGITQSPKYLFRKEGQNVTLSCEQNLNHDAMYWYRQDPGQGLRLIYYSQIVNDFQKGDIAEGYSVSREKKESFPLTVTSAQKNPTAFYLCAVGVETQYFGPGTRLLVL.